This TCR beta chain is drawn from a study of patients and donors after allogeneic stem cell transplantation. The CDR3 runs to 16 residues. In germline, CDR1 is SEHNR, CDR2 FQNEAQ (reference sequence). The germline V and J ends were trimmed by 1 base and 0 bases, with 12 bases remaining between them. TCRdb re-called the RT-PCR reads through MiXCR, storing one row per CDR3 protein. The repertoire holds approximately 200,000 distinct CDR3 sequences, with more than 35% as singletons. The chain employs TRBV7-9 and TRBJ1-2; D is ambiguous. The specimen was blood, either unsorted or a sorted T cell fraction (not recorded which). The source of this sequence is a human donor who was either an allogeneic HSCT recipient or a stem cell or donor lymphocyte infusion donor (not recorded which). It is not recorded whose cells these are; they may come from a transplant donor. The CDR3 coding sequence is TGTGCCAGCAGCTTAGAGGGTCCTCGGGCTAACTATGGCTACACCTTC. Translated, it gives CASSLEGPRANYGYTF.